Included here is one T cell receptor beta chain sequence, with context. These data originate in a study of blood T cells in healthy people across ages. Germline V gene lookup returns CDR1 LGHDT and CDR2 YNNKEL (reference sequence). The CDR3 sequence is 14 residues long. V was shortened by 6 bases and J by 5 bases, with 17 bases between the two germline ends. Using a J-beta primer mix together with a sample-barcoded 5' primer, a second PCR was run for about 6 to 12 cycles. TCRdb passed the 5' RACE reads through MiXCR, listing each CDR3 protein once. The table shows some 760,000 distinct CDR3 sequences, with 20% to 25% occurring only once. Healthy individuals of Caucasian origin from Russia, aged 6 to 90, served as donors. The draw of peripheral blood yielded around 9.6 milliliters from each donor. The same data also went into a second study, on T cells of mothers and their children.

The TCR was taken from a boy younger than 18 in good health. The sample comprised blood. The V call is TRBV3-1, the J call TRBJ2-7; TRBD2 might be the D (6 bases). The CDR3 DNA sequence: TGTGCCAGCAGGATCGGGACTCGGCCTGACGAGCAGTACTTC. It specifies CASRIGTRPDEQYF.